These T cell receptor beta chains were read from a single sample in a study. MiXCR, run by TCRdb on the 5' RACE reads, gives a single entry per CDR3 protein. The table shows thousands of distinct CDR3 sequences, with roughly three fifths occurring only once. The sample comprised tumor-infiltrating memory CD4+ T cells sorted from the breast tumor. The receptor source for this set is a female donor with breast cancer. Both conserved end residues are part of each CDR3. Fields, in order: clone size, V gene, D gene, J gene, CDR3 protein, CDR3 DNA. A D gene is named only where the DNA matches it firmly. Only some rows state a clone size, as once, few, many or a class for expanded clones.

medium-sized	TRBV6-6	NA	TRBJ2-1	CASSSYGGQGLDEQFF	TGTGCCAGCAGCTCTTACGGGGGTCAGGGATTGGATGAGCAGTTCTTC
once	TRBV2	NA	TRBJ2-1	CASNRGGTHNEQFF	TGTGCCAGCAATAGGGGGGGGACCCACAATGAGCAGTTCTTC
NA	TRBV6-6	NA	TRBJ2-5	CASSYSSGAGRETQYF	TGTGCCAGCAGTTACTCTTCGGGAGCGGGCCGGGAGACCCAGTACTTC
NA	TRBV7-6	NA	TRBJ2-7	CASSLGLIGDTGYEQYF	TGTGCCAGCAGCTTAGGATTGATCGGGGACACCGGCTACGAGCAGTACTTC
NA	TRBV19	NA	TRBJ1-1	CASSIQEDTEAFF	TGTGCCAGTAGTATACAGGAAGACACTGAAGCTTTCTTC
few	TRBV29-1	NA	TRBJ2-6	CSVDGSGANVLTF	TGCAGCGTTGATGGCTCTGGGGCCAACGTCCTGACTTTC
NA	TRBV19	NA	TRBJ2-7	CASSTSGYEQYF	TGTGCCAGTAGTACATCGGGGTACGAGCAGTACTTC
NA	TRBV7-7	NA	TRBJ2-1	CASSFSQGNEQFF	TGTGCTAGCAGCTTTTCGCAGGGCAATGAGCAGTTCTTC
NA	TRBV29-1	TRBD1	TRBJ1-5	CSVQLTGVNQPQHF	TGCAGCGTTCAATTGACAGGGGTAAACCAGCCCCAGCATTTT
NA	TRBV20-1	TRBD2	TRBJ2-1	CSARRGSGQETKFF	TGCAGTGCTAGGCGGGGGTCTGGCCAAGAGACCAAGTTCTTC
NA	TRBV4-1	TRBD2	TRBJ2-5	CASSRLAWEETQYF	TGCGCCAGCAGCCGACTAGCGTGGGAAGAGACCCAGTACTTC
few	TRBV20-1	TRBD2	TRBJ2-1	CSARKGTSGSDNEQFF	TGCAGTGCTAGAAAAGGGACTAGCGGGAGTGACAATGAGCAGTTCTTC
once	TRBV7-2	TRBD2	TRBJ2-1	CASSLASGRLDNEQFF	TGTGCCAGCAGCTTAGCTAGCGGGAGGCTGGACAATGAGCAGTTCTTC
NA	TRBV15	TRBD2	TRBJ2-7	CATSRQTSGGEQYF	TGTGCCACCAGCAGACAGACTAGCGGGGGGGAGCAGTACTTC
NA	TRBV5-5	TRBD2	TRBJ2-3	CASTMSSGGLDTQYF	TGTGCCAGCACCATGTCTAGCGGGGGGTTAGATACGCAGTATTTT
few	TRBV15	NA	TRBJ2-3	CATREGTTDTQYF	TGTGCCACCCGAGAGGGTACCACAGATACGCAGTATTTT
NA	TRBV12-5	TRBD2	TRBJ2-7	CASGLVGTSGAHYEQYF	TGTGCTAGTGGTTTGGTAGGGACTAGCGGGGCACACTACGAGCAGTACTTC
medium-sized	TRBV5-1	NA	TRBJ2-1	CASSAGYNEQFF	TGCGCCAGCAGCGCAGGGTACAATGAGCAGTTCTTC
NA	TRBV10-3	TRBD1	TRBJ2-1	CAISDRSGGNEQFF	TGTGCCATCAGTGACAGGTCAGGGGGCAATGAGCAGTTCTTC
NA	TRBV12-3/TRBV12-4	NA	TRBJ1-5	CASSLLEGQPQHF	TGTGCCAGCAGTTTACTGGAAGGGCAGCCCCAGCATTTT
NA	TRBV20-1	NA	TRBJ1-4	CSARDSLYTTNEKLFF	TGCAGTGCTAGAGATTCCCTATACACAACTAATGAAAAACTGTTTTTT
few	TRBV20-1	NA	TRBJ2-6	CSASRTGRVNVLTF	TGCAGTGCTAGTCGAACAGGGAGGGTCAACGTCCTGACTTTC
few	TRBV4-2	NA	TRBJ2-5	CASSQGAIETQYF	TGTGCCAGCAGCCAAGGGGCAATTGAGACCCAGTACTTC
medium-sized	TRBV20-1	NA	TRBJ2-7	CSARGVGELEEQYF	TGCAGTGCCAGAGGGGTGGGGGAGCTAGAAGAGCAGTACTTC
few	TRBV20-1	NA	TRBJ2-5	CSAELQETQYF	TGCAGTGCCGAATTACAAGAGACCCAGTACTTC
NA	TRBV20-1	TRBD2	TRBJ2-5	CSALTLAGQETQYF	TGCAGTGCCCTAACACTAGCGGGGCAAGAGACCCAGTACTTC
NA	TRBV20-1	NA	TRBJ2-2	CSCQGVEGATSGDNTGELFF	TGCAGTTGTCAAGGCGTCGAGGGAGCGACCTCGGGGGACAACACCGGGGAGCTGTTTTTT
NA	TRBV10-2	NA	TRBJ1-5	CASSETGSGNQPQHF	TGCGCCAGCAGTGAGACGGGTAGCGGCAATCAGCCCCAGCATTTT
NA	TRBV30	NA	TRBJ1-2	CAWSAALYGYTF	TGTGCCTGGAGCGCCGCCCTCTATGGCTACACCTTC
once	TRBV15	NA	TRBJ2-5	CATSRQARETQYF	TGTGCCACCAGCAGACAGGCCAGGGAGACCCAGTACTTC
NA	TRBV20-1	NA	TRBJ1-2	CSAASYGYTF	TGCAGTGCCGCCTCCTATGGCTACACCTTC
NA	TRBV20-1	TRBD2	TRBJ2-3	CSATPSGRLDTQYF	TGCAGTGCTACTCCTAGCGGGAGGTTGGATACGCAGTATTTT
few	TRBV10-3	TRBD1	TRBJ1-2	CAISPGTGIGYTF	TGTGCCATCAGTCCCGGGACAGGGATTGGCTACACCTTC
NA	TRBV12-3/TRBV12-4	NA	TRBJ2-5	CASSLGQKGLQETQYF	TGTGCCAGCAGTTTAGGGCAGAAAGGGCTCCAAGAGACCCAGTACTTC
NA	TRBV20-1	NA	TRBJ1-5	CSARFPGTVNQPQHF	TGCAGTGCTAGATTCCCAGGGACGGTCAATCAGCCCCAGCATTTT
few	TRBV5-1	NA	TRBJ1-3	CASSLGPGNTIYF	TGCGCCAGCAGCTTGGGACCCGGGAACACCATATATTTT
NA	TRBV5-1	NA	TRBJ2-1	CASSLGLLYNEQFF	TGCGCCAGCAGCTTGGGACTACTGTACAATGAGCAGTTCTTC
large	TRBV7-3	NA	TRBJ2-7	CASSDERYEQYF	TGTGCCAGCAGCGACGAGCGGTACGAGCAGTACTTC
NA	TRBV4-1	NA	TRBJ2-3	CASSQEAKGFQADTQYF	TGCGCCAGCAGCCAAGAGGCGAAGGGTTTTCAAGCAGATACGCAGTATTTT
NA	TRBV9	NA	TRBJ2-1	CASSPGSLFYNEQFF	TGTGCCAGCAGCCCCGGGAGTCTCTTCTACAATGAGCAGTTCTTC
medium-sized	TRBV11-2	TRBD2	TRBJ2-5	CASSLAAGLQETQYF	TGTGCCAGCAGCTTAGCAGCGGGGTTACAAGAGACCCAGTACTTC
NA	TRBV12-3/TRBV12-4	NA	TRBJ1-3	CASSSFSGNTIYF	TGTGCCAGCAGCTCTTTCTCTGGAAACACCATATATTTT
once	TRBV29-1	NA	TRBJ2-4	CSVEGLANIQYF	TGCAGCGTTGAGGGCCTAGCAAACATTCAGTACTTC
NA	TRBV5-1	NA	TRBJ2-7	CASSLTGTYEQYF	TGCGCCAGCAGCTTGACAGGGACCTACGAGCAGTACTTC
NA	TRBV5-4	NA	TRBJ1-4	CASSLDSFPEKLFF	TGTGCCAGCAGCTTAGACAGTTTCCCCGAAAAACTGTTTTTT
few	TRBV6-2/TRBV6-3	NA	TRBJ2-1	CASGGFNEQFF	TGTGCCAGCGGGGGCTTCAATGAGCAGTTCTTC
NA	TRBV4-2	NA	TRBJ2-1	CATSDWDLSSYNEQFF	TGTGCCACCAGTGATTGGGACTTGAGCTCCTACAATGAGCAGTTCTTC